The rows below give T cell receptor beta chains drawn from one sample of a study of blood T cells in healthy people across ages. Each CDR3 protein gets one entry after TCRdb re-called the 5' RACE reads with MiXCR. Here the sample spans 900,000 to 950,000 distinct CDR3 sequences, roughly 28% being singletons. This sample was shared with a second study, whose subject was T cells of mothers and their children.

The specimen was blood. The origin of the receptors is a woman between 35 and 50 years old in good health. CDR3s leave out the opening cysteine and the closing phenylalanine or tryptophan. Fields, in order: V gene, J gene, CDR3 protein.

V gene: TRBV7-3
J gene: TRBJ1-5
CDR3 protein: VSSPGANQPQH

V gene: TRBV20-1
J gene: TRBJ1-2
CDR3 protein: SARAVSQLPSLYGYT

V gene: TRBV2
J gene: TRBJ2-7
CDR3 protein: AGSEAGQQIPYEQY

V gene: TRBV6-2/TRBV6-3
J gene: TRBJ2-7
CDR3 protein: ASDVGQGAYEQY

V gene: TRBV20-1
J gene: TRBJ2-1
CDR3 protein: SAPNEGRGLSYNEQF

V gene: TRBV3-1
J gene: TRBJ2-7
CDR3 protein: ASSQDRYAEQY

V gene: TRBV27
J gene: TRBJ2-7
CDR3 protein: ASRRDRAHEQY

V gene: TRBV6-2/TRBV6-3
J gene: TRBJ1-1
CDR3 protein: ASSYFVGENTEAF

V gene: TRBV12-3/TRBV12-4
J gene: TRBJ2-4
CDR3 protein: ASRPGLTEIQY

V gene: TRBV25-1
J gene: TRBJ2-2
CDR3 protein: AGSEIRNRGNTGELF

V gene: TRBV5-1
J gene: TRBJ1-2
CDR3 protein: ASREGTGDFYGYT

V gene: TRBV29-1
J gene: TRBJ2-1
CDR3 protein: SVVLAGGVNEQF

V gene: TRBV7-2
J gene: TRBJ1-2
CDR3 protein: ASSPRVNYGYT

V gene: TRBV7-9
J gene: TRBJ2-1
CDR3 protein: ASSLAGFADAGNEQF

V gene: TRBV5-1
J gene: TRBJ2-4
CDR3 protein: ASSLETGGTGEQY

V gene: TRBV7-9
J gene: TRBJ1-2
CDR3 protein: ASSLAPGSGRLYGYT

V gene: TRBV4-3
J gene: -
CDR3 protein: ASLQPGLAPLGVYNEQY

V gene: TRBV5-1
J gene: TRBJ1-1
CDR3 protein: ASTYGLDTEAF

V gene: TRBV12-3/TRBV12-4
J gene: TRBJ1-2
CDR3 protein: ASSLSQDRDPYGYT

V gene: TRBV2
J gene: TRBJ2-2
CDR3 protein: ASSDSPNGELF

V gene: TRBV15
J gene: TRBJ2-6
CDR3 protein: ATSREGPGANVLT

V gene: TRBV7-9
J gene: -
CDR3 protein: ASSPQQGYEQY

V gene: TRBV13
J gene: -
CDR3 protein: ASSLGLRGMDEQY

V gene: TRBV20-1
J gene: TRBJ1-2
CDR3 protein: SATGENNYGYT

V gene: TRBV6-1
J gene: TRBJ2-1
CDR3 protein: ASSGLAPSNNEQF

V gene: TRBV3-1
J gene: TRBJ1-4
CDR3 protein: ASSQVTGTGTGKLF

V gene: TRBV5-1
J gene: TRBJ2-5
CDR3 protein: ASSSGIRGTQY

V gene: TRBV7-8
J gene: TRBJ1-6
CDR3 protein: ASSARQGFYNSPLH

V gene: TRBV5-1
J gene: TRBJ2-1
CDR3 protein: ASSLDRVGSNEQF

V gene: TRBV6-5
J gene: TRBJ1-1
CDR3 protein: ASSYSDQMNTEAF

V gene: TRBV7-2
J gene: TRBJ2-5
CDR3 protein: ASSPSRLAGGPQETQY

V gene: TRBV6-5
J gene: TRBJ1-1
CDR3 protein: ASAQGAAEAF

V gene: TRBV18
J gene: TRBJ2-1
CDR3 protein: ASSPAFTSGGLYNEQF

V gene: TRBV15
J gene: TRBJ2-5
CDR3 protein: ATSRRGLGETQY

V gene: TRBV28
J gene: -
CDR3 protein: ASTLRWNEQY

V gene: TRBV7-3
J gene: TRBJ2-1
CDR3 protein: ASSSYSSGGAPNEQF

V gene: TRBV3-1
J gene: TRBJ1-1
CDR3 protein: AGSQQYRQPNTEAF

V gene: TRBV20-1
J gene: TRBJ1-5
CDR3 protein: SAAKGAGGSSQPQH

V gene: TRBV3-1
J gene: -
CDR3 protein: ASSQDLGRGSYNEQF

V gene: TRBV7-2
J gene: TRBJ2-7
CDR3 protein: ASSLAMVRGAYEQY

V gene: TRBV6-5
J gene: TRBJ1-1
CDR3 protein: ASSYSAITVNTEAF

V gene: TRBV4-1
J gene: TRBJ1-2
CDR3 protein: ASSQERGTNYGYT

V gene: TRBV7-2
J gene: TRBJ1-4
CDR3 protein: ASSFGGASNEKLF

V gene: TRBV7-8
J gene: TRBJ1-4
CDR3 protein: ASSLTEHPEKLF